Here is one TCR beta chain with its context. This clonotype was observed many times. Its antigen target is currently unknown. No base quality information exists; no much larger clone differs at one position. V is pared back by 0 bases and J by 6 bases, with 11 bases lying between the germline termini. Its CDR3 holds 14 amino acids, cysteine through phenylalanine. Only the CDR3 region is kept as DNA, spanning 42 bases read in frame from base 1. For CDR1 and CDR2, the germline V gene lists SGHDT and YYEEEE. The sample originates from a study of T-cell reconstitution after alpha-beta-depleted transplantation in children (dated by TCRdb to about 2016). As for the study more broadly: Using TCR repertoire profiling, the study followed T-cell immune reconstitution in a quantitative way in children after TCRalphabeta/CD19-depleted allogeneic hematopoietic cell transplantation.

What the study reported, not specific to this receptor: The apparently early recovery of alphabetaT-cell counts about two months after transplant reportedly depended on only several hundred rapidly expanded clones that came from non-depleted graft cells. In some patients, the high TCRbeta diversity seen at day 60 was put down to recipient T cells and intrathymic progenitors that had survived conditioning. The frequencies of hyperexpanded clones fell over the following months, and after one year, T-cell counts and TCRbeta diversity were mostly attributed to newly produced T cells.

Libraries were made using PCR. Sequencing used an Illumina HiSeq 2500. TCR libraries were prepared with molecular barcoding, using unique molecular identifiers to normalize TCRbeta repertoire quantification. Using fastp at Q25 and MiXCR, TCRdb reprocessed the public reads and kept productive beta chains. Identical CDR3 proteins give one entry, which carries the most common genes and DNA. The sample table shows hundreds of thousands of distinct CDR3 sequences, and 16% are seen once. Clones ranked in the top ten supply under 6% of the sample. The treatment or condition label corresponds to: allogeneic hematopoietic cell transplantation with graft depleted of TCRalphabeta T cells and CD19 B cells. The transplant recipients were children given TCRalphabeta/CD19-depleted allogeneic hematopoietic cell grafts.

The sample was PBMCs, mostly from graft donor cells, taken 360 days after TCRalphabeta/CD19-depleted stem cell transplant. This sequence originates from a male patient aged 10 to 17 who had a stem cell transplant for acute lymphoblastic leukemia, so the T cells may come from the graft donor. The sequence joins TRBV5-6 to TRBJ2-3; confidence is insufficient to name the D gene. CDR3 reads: CASSLDQIGDTQYF. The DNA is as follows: TGTGCCAGCAGCTTGGATCAAATAGGTGATACGCAGTATTTT.